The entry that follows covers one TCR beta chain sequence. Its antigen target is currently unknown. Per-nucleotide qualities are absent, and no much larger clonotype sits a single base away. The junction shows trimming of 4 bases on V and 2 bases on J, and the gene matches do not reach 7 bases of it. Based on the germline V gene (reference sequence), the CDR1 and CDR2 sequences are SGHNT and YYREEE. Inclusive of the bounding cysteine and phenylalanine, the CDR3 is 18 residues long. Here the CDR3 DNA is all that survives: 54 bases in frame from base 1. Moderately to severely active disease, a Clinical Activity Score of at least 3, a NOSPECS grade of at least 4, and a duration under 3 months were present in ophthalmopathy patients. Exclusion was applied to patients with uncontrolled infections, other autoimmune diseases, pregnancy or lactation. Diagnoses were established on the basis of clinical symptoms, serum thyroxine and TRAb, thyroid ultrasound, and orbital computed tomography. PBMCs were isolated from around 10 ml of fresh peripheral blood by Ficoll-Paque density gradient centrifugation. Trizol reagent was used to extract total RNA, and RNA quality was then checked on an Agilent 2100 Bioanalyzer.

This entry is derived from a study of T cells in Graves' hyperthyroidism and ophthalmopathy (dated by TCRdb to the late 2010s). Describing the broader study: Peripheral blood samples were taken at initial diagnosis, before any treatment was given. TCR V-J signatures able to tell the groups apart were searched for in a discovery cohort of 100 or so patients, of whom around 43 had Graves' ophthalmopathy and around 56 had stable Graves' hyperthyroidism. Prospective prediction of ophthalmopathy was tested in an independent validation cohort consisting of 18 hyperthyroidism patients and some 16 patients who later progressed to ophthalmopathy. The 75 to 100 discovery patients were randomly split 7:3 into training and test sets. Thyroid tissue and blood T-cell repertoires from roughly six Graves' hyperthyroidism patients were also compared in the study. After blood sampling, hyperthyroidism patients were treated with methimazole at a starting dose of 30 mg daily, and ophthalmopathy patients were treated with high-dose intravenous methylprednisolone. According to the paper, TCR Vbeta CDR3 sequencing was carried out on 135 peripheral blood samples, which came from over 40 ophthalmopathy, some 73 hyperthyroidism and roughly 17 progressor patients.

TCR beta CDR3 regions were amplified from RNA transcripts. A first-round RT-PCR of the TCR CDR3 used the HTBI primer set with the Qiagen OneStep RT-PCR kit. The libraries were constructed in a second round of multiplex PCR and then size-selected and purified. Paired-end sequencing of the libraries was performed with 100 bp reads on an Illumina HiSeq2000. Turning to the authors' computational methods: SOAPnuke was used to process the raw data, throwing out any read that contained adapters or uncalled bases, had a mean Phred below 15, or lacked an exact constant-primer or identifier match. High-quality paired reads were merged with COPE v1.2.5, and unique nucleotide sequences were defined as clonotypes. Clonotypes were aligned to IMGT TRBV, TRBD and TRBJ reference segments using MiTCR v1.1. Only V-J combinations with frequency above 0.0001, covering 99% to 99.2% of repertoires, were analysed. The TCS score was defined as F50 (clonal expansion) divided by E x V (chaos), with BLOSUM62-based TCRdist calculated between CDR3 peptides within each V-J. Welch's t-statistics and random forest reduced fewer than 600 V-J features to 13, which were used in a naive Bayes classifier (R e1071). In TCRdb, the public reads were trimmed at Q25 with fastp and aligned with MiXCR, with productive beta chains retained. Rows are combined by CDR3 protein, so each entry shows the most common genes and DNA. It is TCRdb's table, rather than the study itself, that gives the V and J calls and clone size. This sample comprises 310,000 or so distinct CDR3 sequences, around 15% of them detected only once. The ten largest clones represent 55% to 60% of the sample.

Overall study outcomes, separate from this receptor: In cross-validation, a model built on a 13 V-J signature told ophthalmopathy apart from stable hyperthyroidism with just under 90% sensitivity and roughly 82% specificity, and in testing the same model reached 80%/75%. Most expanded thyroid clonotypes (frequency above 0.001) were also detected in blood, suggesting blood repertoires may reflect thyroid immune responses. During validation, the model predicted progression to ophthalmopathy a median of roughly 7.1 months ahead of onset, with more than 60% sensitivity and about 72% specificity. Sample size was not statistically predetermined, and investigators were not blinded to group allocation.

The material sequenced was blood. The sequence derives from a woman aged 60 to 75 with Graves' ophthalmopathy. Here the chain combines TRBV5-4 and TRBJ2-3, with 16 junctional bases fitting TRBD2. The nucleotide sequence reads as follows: TGTGCCAGCAGCGCCGGGGGACTAGCGGGAGGGGTCACAGATACGCAGTATTTT. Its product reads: CASSAGGLAGGVTDTQYF.